These T cell receptor beta chains were read from a single sample in a study of cytomegalovirus exposure and HLA in healthy donors. TCRdb keeps only in-frame clones here, not all; method: immunoSEQ multiplex PCR. Here the sample spans about 170,000 clones, around 85% being singletons. The sample was PBMCs. These receptor sequences come from a boy aged 2 to 9 in good health and CMV-seronegative. Both conserved end residues are part of each CDR3.

cdr3_aa: CASSLSWEGYEQYF; v_call: TRBV28; j_call: TRBJ2-7
cdr3_aa: CASSLGTGGYNEQFF; v_call: TRBV5-1; j_call: TRBJ2-1
cdr3_aa: CASTEGQGLQPQHF; v_call: TRBV2; j_call: TRBJ1-5
cdr3_aa: CASKGTSEGNTGELFF; v_call: TRBV5-1; j_call: TRBJ2-2
cdr3_aa: CASSKTGGLPDTQYF; v_call: TRBV21-1; j_call: TRBJ2-3
cdr3_aa: CASSPLVWSYEQYF; v_call: TRBV14; j_call: TRBJ2-7
cdr3_aa: CASSSPGQRDSPLHF; v_call: TRBV6-6; j_call: TRBJ1-6
cdr3_aa: CATSILALSNQPQHF; v_call: TRBV10-2; j_call: TRBJ1-5
cdr3_aa: CATSRGDTGDFNYGYTF; v_call: TRBV15; j_call: TRBJ1-2
cdr3_aa: CASSLGLVVSDEQFF; v_call: TRBV11-2; j_call: TRBJ2-1
cdr3_aa: CASTSPRGTSFF; v_call: TRBV6-5; j_call: TRBJ2-1
cdr3_aa: CASSLWSGQGEETQYF; v_call: TRBV7-9; j_call: TRBJ2-5
cdr3_aa: CASADEGDTEAFF; v_call: TRBV7-8; j_call: TRBJ1-1
cdr3_aa: CASSTYGGVTDTQYF; v_call: TRBV19; j_call: TRBJ2-3
cdr3_aa: CASSASTLRNTIYF; v_call: TRBV2; j_call: TRBJ1-3
cdr3_aa: CASSLGATGSSGYTF; v_call: TRBV7-2; j_call: TRBJ1-2
cdr3_aa: CASGQLRGYGYTF; v_call: TRBV28; j_call: TRBJ1-2
cdr3_aa: CASSLRSNQPQHF; v_call: TRBV6-1; j_call: TRBJ1-5
cdr3_aa: CASSSGVFEQYF; v_call: TRBV28; j_call: TRBJ2-7
cdr3_aa: CASSGSGGHEETQYF; v_call: TRBV9; j_call: TRBJ2-5
cdr3_aa: CASSPGQAADTQYF; v_call: TRBV5-1; j_call: TRBJ2-3
cdr3_aa: CASSLGLAGVETQYF; v_call: TRBV9; j_call: TRBJ2-5
cdr3_aa: CASTERQASSYNEQFF; v_call: TRBV6-6; j_call: TRBJ2-1
cdr3_aa: CASSSGGRENTEAFF; v_call: TRBV5-1; j_call: TRBJ1-1
cdr3_aa: CASSRPTPSGYEQYF; v_call: TRBV28; j_call: TRBJ2-7
cdr3_aa: CAWSVLRTDNSPLHF; v_call: TRBV30; j_call: TRBJ1-6
cdr3_aa: CASSMGAQRRETQYF; v_call: TRBV19; j_call: TRBJ2-5
cdr3_aa: CASTQTLNYGYTF; v_call: TRBV19; j_call: TRBJ1-2
cdr3_aa: CASSASSGESSYNEQFF; v_call: TRBV19; j_call: TRBJ2-1
cdr3_aa: CASSVGTRTDYYGYTF; v_call: TRBV9; j_call: TRBJ1-2
cdr3_aa: CASSYRAGYTDTQYF; v_call: TRBV6-6; j_call: TRBJ2-3
cdr3_aa: CASSLLWDRGTYEQYF; v_call: TRBV11-2; j_call: TRBJ2-7
cdr3_aa: CASSLAGLMNTEAFF; v_call: TRBV7-4; j_call: TRBJ1-1
cdr3_aa: CASSLDPVGPKGAPLHF; v_call: TRBV5-1; j_call: TRBJ1-6
cdr3_aa: CSARYDRGQHF; v_call: TRBV20-1; j_call: TRBJ1-5
cdr3_aa: CASSLDRGLNEQYF; v_call: TRBV7-8; j_call: TRBJ2-7
cdr3_aa: CASSEDRVRGGYTF; v_call: TRBV6-4; j_call: TRBJ1-2
cdr3_aa: CASSLVGAGANVLTF; v_call: TRBV28; j_call: TRBJ2-6
cdr3_aa: CASAMGGPYEQYF; v_call: TRBV25-1; j_call: TRBJ2-7
cdr3_aa: CASSPPPAPRQEQFF; v_call: TRBV28; j_call: TRBJ2-1
cdr3_aa: CASSTFGSSGNTIYF; v_call: TRBV6-1; j_call: TRBJ1-3
cdr3_aa: CGSSAALQNIQYF; v_call: TRBV6-1; j_call: TRBJ2-4
cdr3_aa: CASSGASVEGYGYTF; v_call: TRBV5-1; j_call: TRBJ1-2
cdr3_aa: CASSPFLAGQLPYEQYF; v_call: TRBV18; j_call: TRBJ2-7
cdr3_aa: CASSGARDSFVNEQFF; v_call: TRBV2; j_call: TRBJ2-1
cdr3_aa: CATYSEDRVGEKLFF; v_call: TRBV6-6; j_call: TRBJ1-4
cdr3_aa: CSVEDLFGLAGGPGTQYF; v_call: TRBV29-1; j_call: TRBJ2-3
cdr3_aa: CASSPPLDNEQFF; v_call: TRBV7-2; j_call: TRBJ2-1
cdr3_aa: CASSTWRDSGRGDTQYF; v_call: TRBV19; j_call: TRBJ2-3
cdr3_aa: CASSYTGTGGSSYTF; v_call: TRBV6-5; j_call: TRBJ1-2
cdr3_aa: CASRTRQGGTEAFF; v_call: TRBV10-2; j_call: TRBJ1-1
cdr3_aa: CAWSRFKSLFF; v_call: TRBV30; j_call: TRBJ1-4
cdr3_aa: CASSPLSLRDRGFGYTF; v_call: TRBV27; j_call: TRBJ1-2
cdr3_aa: CATSPRGETGELFF; v_call: TRBV15; j_call: TRBJ2-2
cdr3_aa: CASSEVDRGQPQHF; v_call: TRBV2; j_call: TRBJ1-5
cdr3_aa: CASSYSRGRAKDTQYF; v_call: TRBV6-5; j_call: TRBJ2-3
cdr3_aa: CASSGWGLAGAPGELFF; v_call: TRBV27; j_call: TRBJ2-2